A single sample is the source of the 30 T cell receptor beta chains below, sequenced in a study of T cells after yellow fever vaccination. MiXCR, run by TCRdb on the 5' RACE reads, gives a single entry per CDR3 protein. The repertoire holds about 5,800 distinct CDR3 sequences, with approximately 5.9% as singletons. This specimen was PBMCs, either bulk or a sorted T-cell subset (CD4+, CD8+, memory, or dextramer-sorted; not recorded which), taken more than 14 days after the first yellow fever vaccination. These receptors originate from a man aged 18 to 30 who received the YFV17D yellow fever vaccine.

This clonotype was observed at least ten times. This chain connects TRBV7-7 to TRBJ2-2; D may be TRBD1 (6 bases). Trimming removed 1 base at V and 3 bases at J, with 6 bases between. Germline loops: CDR1 SSHAT, CDR2 FNYEAQ (reference sequence). This CDR3 spans 14 amino acids. The CDR3 DNA follows: TGTGCCAGCAGCTTAGGGACAGACACCGGGGAGCTGTTTTTT. Amino acid sequence: CASSLGTDTGELFF.

This clonotype was seen at least ten times. The CDR3 nucleotides read TGCAGTGCTAGGATATACCGGGACAGATCCACAGATACGCAGTATTTT. Encoded protein: CSARIYRDRSTDTQYF. V is TRBV20-1 and J is TRBJ2-3, with 7 positions matching TRBD1. The J segment lost 2 bases and the V segment lost 3 bases, leaving 11 bases of the junction unmatched. The CDR3 is made up of 16 amino acids. Germline CDR1 and CDR2: DFQATT and SNEGSKA (reference sequence).

This clonotype was detected ten times or more. The chain employs TRBV9 and TRBJ1-3; TRBD1 aligns across 7 bases. The length of the CDR3 is 14 residues. Germline CDR1 SGDLS, CDR2 YYNGEE. V was pared by 4 bases and J by 4 bases, with 5 bases of the junction left unmatched. CDR3 coding DNA: TGTGCCAGCAGCCCCCAGGGGGGGGGAAACACCATATATTTT. Its translation: CASSPQGGGNTIYF.

In its sample, this clonotype was seen many times. The V gene is TRBV9, the J gene TRBJ2-1, with TRBD1 matching over 7 bases. Germline V gene data show CDR1 as SGDLS and CDR2 as YYNGEE. The CDR3 is 14 residues long. J was trimmed by 2 bases and V by 6 bases; bases with no gene match: 5. DNA for the CDR3: TGTGCCAGCACGACAGGGCTTACCTACAATGAGCAGTTCTTC. Residues: CASTTGLTYNEQFF.

This clonotype was observed many times. This sequence joins TRBV14 and TRBJ2-1; D not certain. Germline V CDR1 and CDR2: SGHDN, FVKESK. This CDR3 contains 14 residues. V gave up 4 bases and J gave up 3 bases, with 10 bases separating them. CDR3 sequence reads: CASSPSGIYNEQFF. As DNA, the CDR3 is TGTGCCAGCAGCCCATCGGGTATCTACAATGAGCAGTTCTTC.

By sample share, this clonotype is medium-sized. V usage is TRBV27 and J usage is TRBJ2-7; 7 bases fit TRBD1. The ends lost 5 bases at V and 2 bases at J; junction bases unmatched: 3. This CDR3 has 13 amino acids. The germline V gene encodes CDR1 MNHEY and CDR2 SMNVEV (reference sequence). The CDR3 sequence is CASSGTEAYEQYF. CDR3 DNA sequence: TGTGCCAGCAGTGGGACAGAGGCCTACGAGCAGTACTTC.

This clonotype appeared many times. The chain links TRBV5-4 to TRBJ2-1, with D uncertain. This CDR3 spans 12 amino acids. V gave up 6 bases and J gave up 6 bases, with 10 bases separating them. Germline values: CDR1 SGHNT, CDR2 YYREEE (reference sequence). CDR3 sequence (DNA): TGTGCCAGCACCGACCGTGGCAATGAGCAGTTCTTC. Its protein product is CASTDRGNEQFF.

This clonotype appeared many times. The rearrangement joins TRBV4-3 to TRBJ1-2; TRBD1 is a possible D gene (6 bases). The CDR3 length is 14 residues. The germline V and J ends were trimmed by 2 bases and 2 bases, with 9 bases remaining between them. Germline lookup yields CDR1 LGHNA and CDR2 YSLEER. CDR3 nucleotides: TGCGCCAGCAGCCAACCCGGACAGAACTATGGCTACACCTTC. It codes for CASSQPGQNYGYTF.

This clonotype was observed many times. The chain carries TRBV5-1 and TRBJ2-3; 10 bases align to TRBD2. CDR1 is SGHRS, CDR2 YFSETQ, per germline. The CDR3 is 18 residues long. J was trimmed by 6 bases and V by 6 bases; bases with no gene match: 19. The CDR3 DNA sequence: TGCGCCAGCACCCCCACTGGGGCTAGCGGGGGCCCCAGGGATACGCAGTATTTT. It translates to CASTPTGASGGPRDTQYF.

This clonotype was detected ten times or more. The chain uses TRBV5-6 and TRBJ2-1, with D possibly matching TRBD1 (6 bases). The CDR3 contains 15 residues. Per germline, CDR1 SGHDT and CDR2 YYEEEE. V lost 4 bases and J 4 bases, leaving 15 bases between the germline ends. The CDR3 DNA reads TGTGCCAGCAGCATCGAGGACAGCCGTTACAATGAGCAGTTCTTC. Translating gives CASSIEDSRYNEQFF.

This clonotype appeared many times. This rearrangement joins TRBV12-3 or TRBV12-4 to TRBJ1-2, with D hard to call. CDR3 length: 11 residues. With 5 bases removed from V and 5 bases from J, the gap between germline ends came to 6 bases. CDR3 amino acids: CASSRQYGYTF. The CDR3 nucleotides are TGTGCCAGCAGTCGTCAGTATGGCTACACCTTC.

This clonotype was observed a handful of times. CDR3 sequence: CASSPWDRGHGGYTF. The CDR3 DNA sequence: TGTGCCAGCAGCCCGTGGGACAGGGGGCATGGTGGCTACACCTTC. V usage is TRBV7-9 and J usage is TRBJ1-2, with TRBD1 matching over 12 bases. Germline-derived CDR1 and CDR2 are SEHNR and FQNEAQ (reference sequence). The CDR3 length is 15 residues. V was clipped by 5 bases and J by 7 bases; unmatched bases: 8.

In regard to this clonotype: Being one base from a much bigger clone, this may be a read error. This chain links TRBV25-1 with TRBJ1-4; D is unclear. This CDR3 is built from 14 residues. Germline V gene data show CDR1 as MGHDK and CDR2 as SYGVNS. CDR3 sequence: CASSALGPKEKLFF. CDR3 coding DNA: TGTGCCAGCAGCGCCCTCGGCCCTAAGGAAAAACTGTTTTTT.

Only a few counts were recorded for this clonotype. The chain joins TRBV4-2 to TRBJ2-1; D is possibly TRBD1 (7 bases). Germline V gene sequence: CDR1 LGHNA, CDR2 YNFKEQ. The germline V and J ends were trimmed by 8 bases and 5 bases, with 16 bases remaining between them. The CDR3 loop spans 14 amino acids. The DNA of the CDR3 is TGTGCCAGCGGCCCCGCGGGACAGCACAATGAGCAGTTCTTC. The encoded protein is CASGPAGQHNEQFF.

The table lists this clonotype with a count of one. The chain recombines TRBV7-9 with TRBJ2-1; no firm D call. CDR3 length: 12 residues. The V gene lost 2 bases and the J gene lost 7 bases, with 6 bases spanning the gap. The germline CDR1 and CDR2 sequences are SEHNR and FQNEAQ (reference sequence). The CDR3 loop is CASSLRHNEQFF. In DNA form, the CDR3 reads TGTGCCAGCAGCTTACGACATAATGAGCAGTTCTTC.

This clonotype showed up many times. CDR3: CASSIRQERGYTF. The CDR3 nucleotides are TGTGCCAGCAGCATTCGACAGGAACGGGGCTACACCTTC. This chain connects TRBV5-4 to TRBJ1-2, with D possibly matching TRBD1 (6 bases). The CDR3 is 13 residues long. Germline V CDR1 and CDR2: SGHNT, YYREEE (reference sequence). V was cut by 4 bases and J by 8 bases, with 15 bases left in between.

The sample holds many counts of this clonotype. In DNA form, the CDR3 reads TGTGCCAGCAGCAAAGAGGGGGGGACCCCCTACAATGAGCAGTTCTTC. Its protein is CASSKEGGTPYNEQFF. The rearrangement joins TRBV2 to TRBJ2-1, with D possibly being TRBD2 (7 bases). Trimming pared 6 bases from V and 2 bases from J, leaving 17 bases between. Per germline, CDR1 SNHLY and CDR2 FYNNEI. The CDR3 contains 16 residues. The full variable domain, rest sourced from reference TRBV2 and TRBJ2-1, is EPEVTQTPSHQVTQMGQEVILRCVPISNHLYFYWYRQILGQKVEFLVSFYNNEISEKSEIFDDQFSVERPDGSNFTLKIRSTKLEDSAMYFCASSKEGGTPYNEQFFGPGTRLTVL.

This clonotype was counted ten times or more. The V call is TRBV14, the J call TRBJ1-1; the D is unclear. The CDR3 is 15 amino acids. CDR1 and CDR2 from the germline V gene are SGHDN and FVKESK. Between the trimmed V and J ends, which lost 4 bases and 0 bases, there was a span of 12 bases. In nucleotides, the CDR3 is TGTGCCAGCAGCCGGGGAGGGCCTTTGAACACTGAAGCTTTCTTT. This translates into CASSRGGPLNTEAFF.

This clonotype was counted ten times or more. The chain employs TRBV6-5 and TRBJ1-1; D is possibly TRBD1 (5 bases). The germline V and J ends were trimmed by 0 bases and 1 base, with 12 bases remaining between them. From germline, CDR1 is MNHEY and CDR2 SVGAGI. The CDR3 is 16 amino acids. The DNA of the CDR3 is TGTGCCAGCAGTTACTCGATTTTGGGGCCGAACACTGAAGCTTTCTTT. Translating gives CASSYSILGPNTEAFF.

This clonotype appeared many times. The CDR3 coding sequence is TGTGCCAGCAGCTTGGGAGGTTACGAGCAGTACGTC. It codes for CASSLGGYEQYV. The genes are TRBV5-5 and TRBJ2-7; D gene unclear. Germline V lookup: CDR1 SGHKS, CDR2 YYEKEE (reference sequence). Trimming removed 0 bases at V and 4 bases at J, with 5 bases between. This CDR3 region has 12 residues.

This sequence joins TRBV12-3 or TRBV12-4 and TRBJ2-1, with TRBD2 as a possible D gene (5 bases). The CDR3 is 18 amino acids. V lost 10 bases and J lost 1, with 26 bases in between. CDR3 sequence reads: CAICLGTGYGGSYNEQFF. The CDR3 bases are TGTGCCATCTGTTTAGGCACGGGTTATGGAGGATCCTACAATGAGCAGTTCTTC.

By share, this clonotype counts as medium-sized. The junction differs from germline at one of its ends, possibly a read error. The rearrangement links TRBV11-2 to TRBJ1-1; 7 bases fit TRBD1. CDR1 SGHAT and CDR2 FQNNGV come from the germline V gene. This CDR3 comprises 14 residues. The CDR3 bases are TGTGCCAGCAGTTTAGACAGGGTCTACACTGAAGCTTTCTTT. Amino acids: CASSLDRVYTEAFF.

Ten or more counts support this clonotype. V and J are TRBV20-1 and TRBJ2-1, with a possible D match to TRBD2 (6 bases). CDR1 and CDR2 (germline): DFQATT, SNEGSKA (reference sequence). Trimming removed 6 bases at V and 2 bases at J, with 11 bases between. The CDR3 consists of 13 residues. In DNA form, the CDR3 reads TGCAGTGCGATCAGGACTACCTACAATGAGCAGTTCTTC. This codes for CSAIRTTYNEQFF.

The gene calls are TRBV12-3 or TRBV12-4 and TRBJ2-3, with D tentatively TRBD1 (5 bases). This CDR3 comprises 13 residues. Trimming took off 6 bases at V and 6 bases at J, with 13 bases between the two ends. The CDR3 DNA sequence: TGTGCCAGCAGAAGCCAGGGAAGGGATACGCAGTATTTT. It translates to CASRSQGRDTQYF.

The genes are TRBV5-5 and TRBJ2-7; D unresolved. The germline CDR1 and CDR2 sequences are SGHKS and YYEKEE (reference sequence). This CDR3 spans 13 amino acids. V was clipped by 2 bases and J by 3 bases, with 9 bases between them. DNA for the CDR3: TGTGCCAGCAGCTTTGGGCTCCTCTACGAGCAGTACTTC. The encoded protein is CASSFGLLYEQYF.

This clonotype appeared many times. DNA for the CDR3: TGTGCCATTGGGGACAGGACGAACACTGAAGCTTTCTTT. It is translated as CAIGDRTNTEAFF. The V and J genes are TRBV10-3 and TRBJ1-1; 8 bases match TRBD1. J was trimmed by 1 base and V by 9 bases; bases with no gene match: 4. The CDR3 is 13 residues long. CDR1 is ENHRY, CDR2 SYGVKD, per germline.

This clonotype was picked up many times. The chain uses TRBV12-3 or TRBV12-4 and TRBJ2-2; 8 nucleotides align to TRBD1. The CDR3 consists of 16 residues. Losses at the gene ends were 5 bases for V and 6 bases for J; bases not matched to a gene: 11. In nucleotides, the CDR3 is TGTGCCAGCAGTCCAACCAGGGGGCGAGAGGCCGGGGAGCTGTTTTTT. Its translation: CASSPTRGREAGELFF.

This clonotype came up many times. The chain has TRBV5-1 and TRBJ2-3; 9 nucleotides align to TRBD2. The CDR3 loop spans 19 amino acids. V lost 4 bases to trimming and J lost 2 bases; unmatched junction nucleotides: 17. The germline gives CDR1 SGHRS, CDR2 YFSETQ. CDR3: CASSLPAGGIGLVTDTQYF. The CDR3 nucleotides read TGCGCCAGCAGCCTCCCAGCGGGGGGTATCGGCCTGGTCACAGATACGCAGTATTTT.

The chain is built from TRBV4-2 and TRBJ2-7; D remains unclear. Trimming pared 1 base from V and 6 bases from J, leaving 10 bases between. Germline V gives CDR1 LGHNA, CDR2 YNFKEQ. The CDR3 contains 13 residues. CDR3 sequence: CASSQGRLCEQYF. CDR3 nucleotides: TGTGCCAGCAGCCAAGGGCGCCTCTGCGAGCAGTACTTC.

This clonotype was seen a few times. This chain links TRBV20-1 with TRBJ1-5; D unresolved. V was cut by 6 bases and J by 9 bases, with 18 bases left in between. Germline V lookup: CDR1 DFQATT, CDR2 SNEGSKA (reference sequence). This CDR3 is built from 13 residues. CDR3 sequence reads: CSAVSGRASPQHF. The CDR3, as DNA: TGCAGTGCCGTGAGCGGAAGGGCCTCGCCCCAGCATTTT.